This TCR beta chain comes out of a study of TIL therapy for anti-PD-1-resistant metastatic lung cancer. Overall study: Progressing patients received lymphodepletion, expanded TIL infusion and IL-2. Patients had a median age of 54 years (range roughly 35-85). Median tumor mutation burden was roughly 1.5 mutations per megabase. General study results and limits: The cohort had more treatment-naive, never-smoker and oncogene-addicted patients than typical.

Comment on this clone: Its matching antigen is unknown.

Sequencing used immunoSEQ v3. Clones were read by immunoSEQ multiplex PCR, and TCRdb kept only the in-frame ones, dropping some. The sample consists of about 53,000 clones, around 67% of them appearing once. CDR3 length: 16 amino acids. J was trimmed by 3 bases and V by 8 bases; bases with no gene match: 10. From germline, CDR1 is ENHRY and CDR2 SYGVKD. Described time point: pre-treatment sample, taken before nivolumab and TIL therapy. The origin of this receptor is a person between 30 and 80 years old with non-small cell lung cancer. The input for sequencing was blood, taken at baseline. The chain couples TRBV10-3 to TRBJ2-2, with 9 bases that match TRBD2. This chain's CDR3 is CAIRTSAVTYTGELFF. The CDR3 coding sequence is TGTGCCATCCGGACTAGCGCAGTAACGTACACCGGGGAGCTGTTTTTT.